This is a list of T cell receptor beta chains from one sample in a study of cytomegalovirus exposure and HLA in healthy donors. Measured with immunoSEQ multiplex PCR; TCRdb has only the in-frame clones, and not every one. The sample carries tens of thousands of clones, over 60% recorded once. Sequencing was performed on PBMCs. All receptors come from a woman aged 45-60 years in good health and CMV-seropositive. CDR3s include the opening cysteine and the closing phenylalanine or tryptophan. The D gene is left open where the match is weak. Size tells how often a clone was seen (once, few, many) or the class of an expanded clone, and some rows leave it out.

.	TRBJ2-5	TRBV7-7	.	TGTGCCAGCAGCCCGTCGAGTCAGGGAGAGACCCAGTACTTC	CASSPSSQGETQYF
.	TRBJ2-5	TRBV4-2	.	TGTGCCAGCAGCCAAGATGCGTTGATTGGGACCCAGTACTTC	CASSQDALIGTQYF
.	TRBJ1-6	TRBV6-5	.	TGTGCCAGCAGTTACAAGTATGCGAATTCACCCCTCCACTTT	CASSYKYANSPLHF
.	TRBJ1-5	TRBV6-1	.	TGTGCCAGCACTAGAACCGGTGGGAATCAGCCCCAGCATTTT	CASTRTGGNQPQHF
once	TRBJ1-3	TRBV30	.	TGTGCCTGGGCCCAGGGGGGAAACACCATATATTTT	CAWAQGGNTIYF
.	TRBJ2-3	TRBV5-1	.	TGCGCCAGCAGCTTGGACCCCGTGGCGGCCACAGATACGCAGTATTTT	CASSLDPVAATDTQYF
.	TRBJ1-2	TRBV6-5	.	TGTGCCAGCAGTTCCAACTCGAGGGGCTACACCTTC	CASSSNSRGYTF
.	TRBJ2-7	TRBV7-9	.	TGTGCCAGCAGCTTTGGGCAGGGGATTAATGAGCAGTACTTC	CASSFGQGINEQYF
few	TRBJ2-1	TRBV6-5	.	TGTGCCAGCAGTGACAGAGAGGTATACAATGAGCAGTTCTTC	CASSDREVYNEQFF
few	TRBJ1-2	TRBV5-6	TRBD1	TGTGCCAGCAGCCCCGGGACAGGTTACTATGGCTACACCTTC	CASSPGTGYYGYTF
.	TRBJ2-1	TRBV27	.	TGTGCCAGCAGTTTAAGGGGGAGCTCCTACAATGAGCAGTTCTTC	CASSLRGSSYNEQFF
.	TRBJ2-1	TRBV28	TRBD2	TGTGCCAGCAGTTTATGGGTCGCAGCGGGGGGGCTCGATGAGCAGTTCTTC	CASSLWVAAGGLDEQFF
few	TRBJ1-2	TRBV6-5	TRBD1	TGTGCCAGCGTTCGGGCACAGGGGTTTAACTATGGCTACACCTTC	CASVRAQGFNYGYTF
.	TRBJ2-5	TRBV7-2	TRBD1	TGTGCCAGCAGCCCCGGACAGGGACTAGAGACCCAGTACTTC	CASSPGQGLETQYF
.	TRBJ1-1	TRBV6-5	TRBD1	TGTGCCAGCAGTGATCAGGGGGACACTGAAGCTTTCTTT	CASSDQGDTEAFF
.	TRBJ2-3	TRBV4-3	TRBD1	TGCGCCAGCAGCCAAAACCGGGACAGGGGTTCCACAGATACGCAGTATTTT	CASSQNRDRGSTDTQYF
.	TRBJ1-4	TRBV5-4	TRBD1	TGTGCCAGCAGCCTGGGGGGTATGGGACAGAGGGGTGAAAAACTGTTTTTT	CASSLGGMGQRGEKLFF
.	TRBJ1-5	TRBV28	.	TGTGCCAGCAGTCAAACTTATAGCAATCAGCCCCAGCATTTT	CASSQTYSNQPQHF
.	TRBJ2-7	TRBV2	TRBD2	TGTGCCAGCAGTGATCAGAGCGGGGGTACTTCCTACGAGCAGTACTTC	CASSDQSGGTSYEQYF
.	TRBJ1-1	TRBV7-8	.	TGTGCCAGCAGCTTAGAGTCAGGGTACACTGAAGCTTTCTTT	CASSLESGYTEAFF
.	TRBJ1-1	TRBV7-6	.	TGTGCCAGCAGCTTACACGGGTTGAACACTGAAGCTTTCTTT	CASSLHGLNTEAFF
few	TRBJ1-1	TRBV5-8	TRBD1	TGTGCCAGCAGCTTCACAGGGGGGCGCGATCCTGAAGCTTTCTTT	CASSFTGGRDPEAFF
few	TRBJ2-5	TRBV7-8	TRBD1	TGTGCCAGCAGCTACCTAGGGACAGGTTCGGAGACCCAGTACTTC	CASSYLGTGSETQYF
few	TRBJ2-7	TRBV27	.	TGTGCCAGCAGTCCACGCTTCCGGGACACAACCTACGAGCAGTACTTC	CASSPRFRDTTYEQYF
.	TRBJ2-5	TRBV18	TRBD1	TGTGCCAGCTCACCTAACCGGGACAGGGCGTTGGAGACCCAGTACTTC	CASSPNRDRALETQYF
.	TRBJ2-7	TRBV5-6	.	TGTGCCAGCAGCCTCGGTGTGGTTTCCTACGAGCAGTACTTC	CASSLGVVSYEQYF
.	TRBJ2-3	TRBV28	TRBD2	TGTGCCAGCAGTTTTGCTAGCGGGGTCACAGATACGCAGTATTTT	CASSFASGVTDTQYF
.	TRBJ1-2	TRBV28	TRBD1	TGTGCCAGCAGCTCCGACAGGGTAAATGGCTACACCTTC	CASSSDRVNGYTF
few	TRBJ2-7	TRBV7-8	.	TGTGCCAGCAGGGCAGGGGAGACCTACGAGCAGTACTTC	CASRAGETYEQYF
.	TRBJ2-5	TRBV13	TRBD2	TGTGCCAGCAGCGCCCGGACTAGCGGGGGGCCCCAGGTCCAGTACTTC	CASSARTSGGPQVQYF
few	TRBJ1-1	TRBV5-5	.	TGTGCCAGCAGCTTCACCAGGTTAGACACTGAAGCTTTCTTT	CASSFTRLDTEAFF
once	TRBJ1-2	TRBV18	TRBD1	TGTGCCAGCTCGCCCCGGGACAGATATGGCTACACCTTC	CASSPRDRYGYTF
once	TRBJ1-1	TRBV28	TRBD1	TGTGCCAGCAGTGCCTACAGGGGGAGAGGGTGGGACACTGAAGCTTTCTTT	CASSAYRGRGWDTEAFF
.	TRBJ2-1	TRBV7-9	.	TGTGCCAGCAGCTTAGCGCGAGGTGCAGACAATGAGCAGTTCTTC	CASSLARGADNEQFF
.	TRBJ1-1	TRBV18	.	TGTGCCAGCTCACCCGGACAGTCCGCCACTGAAGCTTTCTTT	CASSPGQSATEAFF
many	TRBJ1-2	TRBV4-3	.	TGCGCCAGCAGCCAAGCTCTCAGAAACTATGGCTACACCTTC	CASSQALRNYGYTF
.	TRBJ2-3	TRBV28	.	TGTGCCAGCAGTTCCGGGACTCCGCCAACAGATACGCAGTATTTT	CASSSGTPPTDTQYF
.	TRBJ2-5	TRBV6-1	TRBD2	TGTGCCAGCACATTAGCGGGGGCCCGCCAAGAGACCCAGTACTTC	CASTLAGARQETQYF
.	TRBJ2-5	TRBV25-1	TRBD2	TGTGCCAGCAGTGAATTACGGGGGGTAAAAGAGACCCAGTACTTC	CASSELRGVKETQYF
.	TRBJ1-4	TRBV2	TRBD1	TGTGCCAGCAGGTCTGGACAGGGGGCGCGAGGTGAAAAACTGTTTTTT	CASRSGQGARGEKLFF
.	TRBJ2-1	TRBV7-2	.	TGTGCCAGCAGCTTAGATTTGGGCAGCTACAATGAGCAGTTCTTC	CASSLDLGSYNEQFF
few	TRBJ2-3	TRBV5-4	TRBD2	TGTGCCAGCAGCCCAGGACTAGCGGGGGTCACAGATACGCAGTATTTT	CASSPGLAGVTDTQYF